This note documents a single TCR beta chain sequence. The data stem from a study of blood T cell repertoires in COVID-19. The data were produced by immunoSEQ multiplex PCR, yet TCRdb's version contains in-frame clones alone and is incomplete. The table has 160,000 or so clones, about 80% seen once; the top ten hold roughly 0.56%. The CDR3 length is 13 residues. The ends were cut back, 5 bases at V and 7 bases at J, with 15 bases in the middle. Germline-derived CDR1 and CDR2 are MNHEY and SMNVEV (reference sequence). The clonotype originates from a man in his 60s with acute or convalescent COVID-19. The sample was peripheral blood. J is TRBJ2-7 and V is TRBV27, with D possibly being TRBD1 (6 bases). The CDR3 loop is CASSHRDRGEQYF. In nucleotides, the CDR3 is TGTGCCAGCAGTCACAGGGATCGTGGAGAGCAGTACTTC.